The 27 T cell receptor beta chains reported below all come from one sample, sequenced in a study of CD8 T cells in ankylosing spondylitis. MiXCR, applied by TCRdb to the 5' RACE reads, yields one record per CDR3 protein. This table holds 200,000 to 300,000 distinct CDR3 sequences, roughly a tenth found once. Sample: blood, either unsorted or a sorted T cell fraction (not recorded which). Receptors originate from a male donor with ankylosing spondylitis or in good health (not recorded which).

This clonotype showed up just a few times. This chain uses TRBV6-1 with TRBJ2-2; D is possibly TRBD2 (7 bases). Germline V gene sequence: CDR1 MNHNS, CDR2 SASEGT. The CDR3 loop spans 16 amino acids. Trimming stripped 5 bases from V and 5 bases from J, with 18 bases between. In DNA form, the CDR3 reads TGTGCCAGCAGTCCCCGACGGGGGGCACGGACCGGGGAGCTGTTTTTT. Translating it yields CASSPRRGARTGELFF.

Here the CDR3 DNA reads TGTGCCAGCAGCCAAGGCGGGTCCAGGGGTGAAAAACTGTTTTTT. Its protein is CASSQGGSRGEKLFF. This chain uses TRBV4-2 with TRBJ1-4; a weak D match, TRBD1 (6 bases). CDR1 LGHNA and CDR2 YNFKEQ come from the germline V gene. Trimming left V 1 base short and J 7 bases short, with 13 bases between. The CDR3 length is 15 residues.

This clonotype has only a few counts. This chain connects TRBV7-9 to TRBJ1-1; TRBD1 is a possible D gene (5 bases). Germline loops: CDR1 SEHNR, CDR2 FQNEAQ (reference sequence). The CDR3 has 15 residues. V lost 1 base and J lost 0, with 9 bases in between. The CDR3 nucleotides read TGTGCCAGCAGCTTAGATGGGACGGTGAACACTGAAGCTTTCTTT. Protein product: CASSLDGTVNTEAFF.

This clonotype appeared many times. V gene TRBV5-1 combines with J gene TRBJ1-5; the match to TRBD1 covers 8 bases. The V gene's germline CDR1 is SGHRS and CDR2 YFSETQ. The CDR3 covers 15 residues. V lost 0 bases, J lost 7 bases, and 6 bases stayed unmatched. CDR3 nucleotides: TGCGCCAGCAGCTTGGACGGACAGGGCGGCCAGCCCCAGCATTTT. Protein sequence: CASSLDGQGGQPQHF.

The chain is built from TRBV5-1 and TRBJ1-6, with D maybe TRBD1 (5 bases). From germline, CDR1 is SGHRS and CDR2 YFSETQ. The CDR3 spans 14 residues. The V end lost 4 bases, the J end lost 8 bases, and 13 bases lay between the germline ends. The chain's CDR3 is CASSPGTEDSPLHF. CDR3 in DNA: TGCGCCAGCAGCCCCGGGACGGAGGATTCACCCCTCCACTTT. The whole variable domain, remainder taken from reference TRBV5-1 and TRBJ1-6, is KAGVTQTPRYLIKTRGQQVTLSCSPISGHRSVSWYQQTPGQGLQFLFEYFSETQRNKGNFPGRFSGRQFSNSRSEMNVSTLELGDSALYLCASSPGTEDSPLHFGNGTRLTVT.

In this sample, this clonotype turned up many times. The CDR3 loop reads CASSLTGDEQYF. DNA of the CDR3: TGTGCCAGCAGCCTAACAGGAGACGAGCAGTACTTC. The V gene is TRBV12-3 or TRBV12-4, the J gene TRBJ2-7; the D gene is possibly TRBD1 (5 bases). V was trimmed by 6 bases and J by 5 bases, leaving 11 bases between them. This CDR3 spans 12 amino acids.

This clonotype was detected ten times or more. The chain couples TRBV14 to TRBJ2-1; D ambiguous. Per germline, CDR1 SGHDN and CDR2 FVKESK. The CDR3 is 17 amino acids. Trimming shortened V by 1 base and J by 0 bases, and 13 bases separated the two germline ends. The CDR3 protein is CASSQVQGLVSYNEQFF. The DNA for the CDR3 is TGTGCCAGCAGCCAAGTTCAAGGGCTAGTCTCCTACAATGAGCAGTTCTTC.

The rearrangement joins TRBV27 to TRBJ2-7, with TRBD2 matching 10 bases. V shed 5 bases, J shed 3 bases, and the junction held 7 bases outside the gene matches. The germline CDR1 and CDR2 sequences are MNHEY and SMNVEV (reference sequence). CDR3 length: 15 amino acids. CDR3 loop: CASSPGLAEVYEQYF. Here the CDR3 DNA reads TGTGCCAGCAGTCCTGGACTAGCGGAAGTCTACGAGCAGTACTTC.

This clonotype has ten or more counts. CDR3 in DNA: TGTGCCAGCAGCTTAGGATACGCGGGGGGCCGCGGCGAGCAGTACTTC. As protein: CASSLGYAGGRGEQYF. J is TRBJ2-7 and V is TRBV7-2, with 8 positions matching TRBD2. Germline CDR1 is SGHTA and CDR2 is FQGNSA. J gave up 6 bases and V 1 base, and 11 bases lay outside the gene matches. This CDR3 region has 16 residues.

The sample holds many counts of this clonotype. The rearrangement joins TRBV20-1 to TRBJ1-5, with 10 bases aligning to TRBD1. Trimming took 0 bases from V and 7 from J; bases not matched to a gene: 3. Germline values: CDR1 DFQATT, CDR2 SNEGSKA (reference sequence). This CDR3 region has 14 residues. CDR3 in DNA: TGCAGTGCTAGAGAGGACAGGGGGATCCAGCCCCAGCATTTT. It yields the protein CSAREDRGIQPQHF.

This clonotype was observed many times. The chain is built from TRBV6-2 or TRBV6-3 and TRBJ1-5, with 8 bases identical to TRBD1. CDR3 length: 20 amino acids. The ends lost 0 bases at V and 0 bases at J; junction bases unmatched: 13. Germline V gives CDR1 MNHEY, CDR2 SVGEGT. In DNA, the CDR3 is TGTGCCAGCAGTTACTCTCGAGGAAGTGGACAGGGATATAGCAATCAGCCCCAGCATTTT. Protein product: CASSYSRGSGQGYSNQPQHF.

This clonotype was seen at least ten times. This chain joins TRBV7-2 and TRBJ2-3; maybe TRBD1 (6 bases). CDR1 and CDR2 from the germline V gene are SGHTA and FQGNSA. Trimming shortened V by 7 bases and J by 1 base, and 15 bases separated the two germline ends. This CDR3 spans 15 amino acids. The CDR3 DNA is TGTGCCAGCACTTCTGGGGGCGCGCGCACAGATACGCAGTATTTT. Translation: CASTSGGARTDTQYF.

At least ten counts were recorded for this clonotype. The CDR3 DNA reads TGTGCCAGCAGCGTTCACAGGGAGAACACTGAAGCTTTCTTT. The encoded protein is CASSVHRENTEAFF. The chain links TRBV7-4 to TRBJ1-1; TRBD1 is a possible D gene (6 bases). CDR1 is SGHVT, CDR2 SQSDAQ, per germline. V was trimmed by 5 bases and J by 1 base, leaving 11 bases between them. The CDR3 contains 14 residues.

The CDR3: CASSPLSSGSYEQYF. The CDR3 nucleotides read TGTGCCAGCTCACCACTGTCTAGCGGGAGTTACGAGCAGTACTTC. The genes are TRBV18 and TRBJ2-7, with 10 bases aligning to TRBD2. J was trimmed by 4 bases and V by 1 base; bases with no gene match: 4. The CDR3 runs 15 residues. Germline CDR1 is KGHSH and CDR2 is LQKENI.

This clonotype was seen many times. CDR3 nucleotide sequence: TGTGCCAGCAGGGACAGGGTCGCGGGAGTAAGGTCCTACAATGAGCAGTTCTTC. It translates to CASRDRVAGVRSYNEQFF. The chain employs TRBV6-1 and TRBJ2-1, with D tentatively TRBD1 (8 bases). This CDR3 is 18 amino acids long. Germline V gives CDR1 MNHNS, CDR2 SASEGT. Trimming removed 6 bases at V and 1 base at J, with 22 bases between.

This clonotype turned up a few times. CDR3 protein: CAISESAGGLVYEQYF. In DNA, the CDR3 is TGTGCCATCAGTGAGTCAGCCGGGGGTCTAGTCTACGAGCAGTACTTC. The chain employs TRBV10-3 and TRBJ2-7, with a possible D match to TRBD2 (6 bases). V shed 0 bases and J shed 3 bases, with 15 bases lying between them. The CDR3 length is 16 residues. Germline values: CDR1 ENHRY, CDR2 SYGVKD.

This clonotype was picked up a small number of times. This sequence joins TRBV7-2 and TRBJ1-2, with D perhaps matching TRBD1 (5 bases). V lost 1 base and J lost 0, with 12 bases in between. The CDR3 sequence is 16 residues long. Germline CDR1 is SGHTA and CDR2 is FQGNSA. The DNA for the CDR3 is TGTGCCAGCAGCTTAGTTGGGGCGGGAACTAACTATGGCTACACCTTC. Its protein product is CASSLVGAGTNYGYTF.

There are a few counts of this clonotype. The genes are TRBV7-2 and TRBJ2-1, with 11 bases identical to TRBD2. CDR1 and CDR2 from the germline V gene are SGHTA and FQGNSA. There are 14 residues in the CDR3. The V gene end was trimmed by 1 base and the J gene end by 9 bases; junction bases not matched to a gene: 2. CDR3 region: CASSLDLAGGEQFF. The CDR3 nucleotides are TGTGCCAGCAGCTTAGATCTAGCGGGAGGTGAGCAGTTCTTC.

This chain joins TRBV29-1 and TRBJ1-1; D remains ambiguous. The CDR3 is 14 amino acids. V shed 4 bases and J shed 0 bases, with 12 bases lying between them. Germline V CDR1 and CDR2: SQVTM, ANQGSEA. The chain's CDR3 is CSVGSGDLNTEAFF. CDR3 nucleotide sequence: TGCAGCGTTGGGAGCGGCGATCTGAACACTGAAGCTTTCTTT. The full variable domain, in which reference TRBV29-1 and TRBJ1-1 provide the parts outside the CDR3, is SAVISQKPSRDICQRGTSLTIQCQVDSQVTMMFWYRQQPGQSLTLIATANQGSEATYESGFVIDKFPISRPNLTFSTLTVSNMSPEDSSIYLCSVGSGDLNTEAFFGQGTRLTVV.

This clonotype has just a few counts. This sequence joins TRBV7-9 and TRBJ2-2, with 11 bases matching TRBD2. Germline V lookup: CDR1 SEHNR, CDR2 FQNEAQ (reference sequence). J gave up 1 base and V 8 bases, and 0 bases lay outside the gene matches. The CDR3 runs 14 residues. The CDR3 DNA reads as TGTGCCAGCGGACTAGCGGGGAACACCGGGGAGCTGTTTTTT. Translated, it gives CASGLAGNTGELFF.

This clonotype was seen ten or more times. The chain is built from TRBV6-2 or TRBV6-3 and TRBJ2-3; D may match TRBD1 or TRBD2 (5 bases each). The CDR3 extends over 15 amino acids. Germline assignment: CDR1 MNHEY and CDR2 SVGEGT. Trimming cost V 2 bases and J 6 bases, with 15 bases left between them. The DNA for the CDR3 is TGTGCCAGCAGTTACGGGGACCAAATGATTGATACGCAGTATTTT. Its protein product is CASSYGDQMIDTQYF.

This clonotype was observed many times. This chain joins TRBV7-9 and TRBJ2-1; D is possibly TRBD1 (6 bases). V was cut by 4 bases and J by 9 bases, with 19 bases left in between. The CDR3 runs to 15 residues. In germline, CDR1 is SEHNR, CDR2 FQNEAQ (reference sequence). The CDR3 nucleotides are TGTGCCAGCAGCTCTGTCCCGGGACATAACGGTGAGCAGTTCTTC. It encodes CASSSVPGHNGEQFF.

This clonotype was recorded at least ten times. The chain recombines TRBV5-1 with TRBJ2-7; possibly TRBD2 for D (6 bases). The V gene's germline CDR1 is SGHRS and CDR2 YFSETQ. This CDR3 is 14 amino acids long. The V end was cut by 4 bases, the J end by 1 base, with 12 bases between. The CDR3 region is CASSTDGSSYEQYF. CDR3 DNA sequence: TGCGCCAGCAGCACGGACGGGAGTTCCTACGAGCAGTACTTC.

This clonotype was recorded a few times. V and J are TRBV7-6 and TRBJ2-7, with 7 positions matching TRBD1. The J segment lost 3 bases and the V segment lost 2 bases, leaving 10 bases of the junction unmatched. Germline V gives CDR1 SGHVS, CDR2 FNYEAQ. The CDR3 covers 16 residues. The DNA for the CDR3 is TGTGCCAGCAGCTTACAACAGGGGCCCAAGGGCTACGAGCAGTACTTC. It specifies CASSLQQGPKGYEQYF.

This clonotype was seen more than once but under ten times. J is TRBJ2-3 and V is TRBV5-1, with TRBD1 matching 9 bases. Germline V gene data show CDR1 as SGHRS and CDR2 as YFSETQ. There are 15 residues in the CDR3. V shed 4 bases, J shed 4 bases, and the junction held 7 bases outside the gene matches. CDR3 amino acids: CASSMGDREADTQYF. The CDR3 nucleotides read TGCGCCAGCAGCATGGGGGACAGGGAGGCAGATACGCAGTATTTT.

V gene TRBV13 combines with J gene TRBJ2-1; D is unclear. The CDR3 consists of 16 residues. The ends were cut back, 5 bases at V and 4 bases at J, with 18 bases in the middle. Germline V gene sequence: CDR1 PRHDT, CDR2 FYEKMQ (reference sequence). The CDR3: CASSPRGRPPYNEQFF. The CDR3 DNA follows: TGTGCCAGCAGCCCCCGAGGACGCCCCCCTTACAATGAGCAGTTCTTC.

This clonotype was recorded at least ten times. The chain combines TRBV20-1 with TRBJ2-3; weak D call: TRBD2 (5 bases). The germline CDR1 and CDR2 sequences are DFQATT and SNEGSKA (reference sequence). The V end lost 0 bases, the J end lost 3 bases, and 13 bases lay between the germline ends. This CDR3 spans 15 amino acids. The CDR3 loop is CSARDPTTGTDTQYF. The CDR3 coding sequence is TGCAGTGCTAGAGATCCGACGACGGGAACAGATACGCAGTATTTT.